This TCR beta chain was recorded in a study of shared clonotypes between healthy human individuals. In this sample, this clone turned up a few times. The repertoire was sequenced with immunoSEQ multiplex PCR; TCRdb's copy has only in-frame clones and lacks some. The sample includes about 600,000 clones, roughly 97% of them seen just once. From germline, CDR1 is WNHNN and CDR2 SYGVQD (reference sequence). The CDR3 consists of 12 residues. The germline V and J ends were trimmed by 8 bases and 7 bases, with 14 bases remaining between them. This clonotype was obtained from a woman aged 30 to 39 in good health. Specimen: naive CD4+ T cells sorted from blood. Subset in this sample: CD45RA+ positively selected. The chain is built from TRBV10-1 and TRBJ1-1; TRBD1 is a possible D gene (6 bases). CDR3 nucleotides: TGCGCCAGCCCCAAGGGGGGTAATGAAGCTTTCTTT. It yields the protein CASPKGGNEAFF.